Listed below are T cell receptor beta chains from one sample, sequenced in a study of shared clonotypes between healthy human individuals. This table comes from immunoSEQ multiplex PCR, and its TCRdb copy is limited to in-frame clones, with some not included. In the table there are around 2,000,000 clones, about 95% of which are singletons. The sample taken for sequencing was naive CD8+ T cells sorted from blood. These receptor sequences come from a man aged 18 to 30 in good health. Each CDR3 is given with its conserved first and last residue. Fields, in order: J gene, clone size, V gene, D gene, CDR3 protein, CDR3 DNA. D genes are given only for firm matches. Not every row has a clone size; where given, it reads once, few, many or a size class.

TRBJ2-4 | . | TRBV7-9 | . | CASSLGRQGKNIQYF | TGTGCCAGCAGCTTAGGCAGGCAGGGCAAAAACATTCAGTACTTC
TRBJ2-1 | once | TRBV5-3 | TRBD2 | CARSCCPRGGPGKSLQFF | TGTGCCAGAAGCTGCTGCCCTCGGGGGGGCCCAGGTAAATCCCTACAGTTCTTC
TRBJ1-5 | . | TRBV9 | . | CASSVAWWGRGGNQPQHF | TGTGCCAGCAGCGTAGCATGGTGGGGCAGGGGAGGCAATCAGCCCCAGCATTTT
TRBJ1-1 | . | TRBV6-5 | . | CASSYRGGNTEAFF | TGTGCCAGCAGTTACCGGGGGGGGAACACTGAAGCTTTCTTT
TRBJ1-1 | once | TRBV10-2 | . | CASSESWTPTLSAEAFF | TGCGCCAGCAGTGAGTCTTGGACACCTACCTTAAGCGCTGAAGCTTTCTTT
TRBJ2-1 | . | TRBV9 | TRBD1 | CASSVALGQGVHEQFF | TGTGCCAGCAGCGTAGCTTTGGGGCAGGGGGTCCATGAGCAGTTCTTC
TRBJ2-7 | . | TRBV14 | . | CASSQDQGVYEQYF | TGTGCCAGCAGCCAAGATCAGGGAGTGTACGAGCAGTACTTC
TRBJ1-2 | once | TRBV29-1 | . | CSVLSGEDYGYTF | TGCAGCGTCCTGAGTGGGGAGGACTATGGCTACACCTTC
TRBJ2-4 | . | TRBV11-1 | . | CASSLEGGLDRGSDIQYF | TGTGCCAGCAGCTTAGAAGGAGGACTAGACAGGGGTAGTGACATTCAGTACTTC
TRBJ2-1 | . | TRBV6-6 | . | CATTVGGYLNEQFF | TGTGCCACCACGGTAGGGGGTTACCTCAATGAGCAGTTCTTC
TRBJ1-1 | once | TRBV5-4 | . | CASSSVTGSSTEAFF | TGTGCCAGCAGCTCAGTTACAGGTTCTAGCACTGAAGCTTTCTTT
TRBJ2-5 | . | TRBV11-2 | . | CASSLETHGRETQYF | TGTGCCAGCAGCTTAGAGACCCACGGCCGAGAGACCCAGTACTTC
TRBJ1-1 | . | TRBV7-9 | TRBD1 | CASSSDFGQAVNTEAFF | TGTGCCAGCAGCTCAGATTTTGGACAGGCGGTGAACACTGAAGCTTTCTTT
TRBJ2-7 | . | TRBV7-9 | TRBD2 | CASSSSGGVTYEQYF | TGTGCCAGCAGCTCTAGCGGGGGGGTCACCTACGAGCAGTACTTC
TRBJ2-7 | . | TRBV5-1 | . | CASSPDAKIAHEQYF | TGCGCCAGCAGCCCCGACGCTAAGATAGCCCACGAGCAGTACTTC
TRBJ1-1 | . | TRBV6-5 | . | CASSYSRGSAFFEAFF | TGTGCCAGCAGTTACTCGAGGGGCTCTGCATTTTTTGAAGCTTTCTTT
TRBJ2-1 | . | TRBV27 | . | CASSPGTNGYNEQFF | TGTGCCAGCAGTCCCGGGACGAACGGCTACAATGAGCAGTTCTTC
TRBJ2-5 | . | TRBV5-1 | . | CASRIDSLQETQYF | TGCGCCAGCAGGATTGACAGTTTACAAGAGACCCAGTACTTC
TRBJ2-5 | . | TRBV13 | TRBD2 | CASSDRTSPGGPETQYF | TGTGCCAGCAGCGACAGGACTAGCCCGGGGGGCCCAGAGACCCAGTACTTC
TRBJ1-3 | . | TRBV2 | . | CASSETSGNTIYF | TGTGCCAGCAGTGAAACTTCTGGAAACACCATATATTTT
TRBJ1-4 | . | TRBV2 | . | CASSDNIGQATNEKLFF | TGTGCCAGCAGTGATAATATCGGACAAGCAACTAATGAAAAACTGTTTTTT
TRBJ2-1 | . | TRBV12-5 | . | CASRGVGNEQFF | TGTGCTTCGAGGGGGGTGGGGAATGAGCAGTTCTTC
TRBJ2-5 | . | TRBV11-2 | TRBD2 | CASSPITGTSGGEETQYF | TGTGCCAGCAGCCCGATAACCGGGACTAGCGGGGGGGAAGAGACCCAGTACTTC
TRBJ2-3 | . | TRBV7-9 | . | CASSLPGYPDTQYF | TGTGCCAGCAGCTTACCAGGGTATCCAGATACGCAGTATTTT
TRBJ2-3 | . | TRBV20-1 | TRBD1 | CSAREDRSQYF | TGCAGTGCTAGAGAGGACAGGTCGCAGTATTTT
TRBJ2-1 | . | TRBV18 | . | CASSPPGQNEQFF | TGTGCCAGCTCACCACCGGGGCAAAATGAGCAGTTCTTC
TRBJ2-7 | . | TRBV6-5 | TRBD2 | CASSYSASGNTYEQYF | TGTGCCAGCAGTTACTCGGCTAGCGGAAACACCTACGAGCAGTACTTC
TRBJ2-5 | . | TRBV6-5 | . | CASSPRGEETQYF | TGTGCCAGCAGCCCTCGGGGTGAGGAGACCCAGTACTTC
TRBJ2-7 | . | TRBV4-1 | TRBD1 | CASSQVGTGDEQYF | TGCGCCAGCAGCCAAGTAGGGACAGGGGACGAGCAGTACTTC
TRBJ2-1 | . | TRBV5-4 | TRBD2 | CAVIAGGGEQFF | TGTGCCGTTATAGCGGGAGGGGGTGAGCAGTTCTTC
TRBJ1-4 | . | TRBV28 | TRBD1 | CASRDGQAATNEKLFF | TGTGCCAGCAGGGATGGACAGGCCGCTACTAATGAAAAACTGTTTTTT
TRBJ2-1 | . | TRBV27 | . | CASSLSTSPYNEQFF | TGTGCCAGCAGTTTATCAACATCCCCCTACAATGAGCAGTTCTTC